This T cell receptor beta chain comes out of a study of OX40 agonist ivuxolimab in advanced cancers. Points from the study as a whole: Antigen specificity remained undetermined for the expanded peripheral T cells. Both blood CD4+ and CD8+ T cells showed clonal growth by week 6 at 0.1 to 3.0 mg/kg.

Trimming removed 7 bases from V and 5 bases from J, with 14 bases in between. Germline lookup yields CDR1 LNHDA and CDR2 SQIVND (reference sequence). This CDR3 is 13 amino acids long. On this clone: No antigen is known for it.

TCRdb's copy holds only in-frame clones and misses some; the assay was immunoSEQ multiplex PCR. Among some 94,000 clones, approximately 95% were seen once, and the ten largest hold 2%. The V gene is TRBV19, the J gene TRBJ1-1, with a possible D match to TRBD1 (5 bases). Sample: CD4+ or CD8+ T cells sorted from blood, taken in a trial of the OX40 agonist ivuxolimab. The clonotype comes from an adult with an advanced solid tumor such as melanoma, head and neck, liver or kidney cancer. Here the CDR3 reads CASMFGGGTEAFF. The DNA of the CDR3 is TGTGCCAGTATGTTTGGGGGTGGGACTGAAGCTTTCTTT.